The rows below give T cell receptor beta chains drawn from one sample of a study of patients and donors after allogeneic stem cell transplantation. Via MiXCR, TCRdb re-called the RT-PCR reads, giving one row per CDR3 protein. The table shows about 410,000 distinct CDR3 sequences, with under 20% occurring only once. Material: blood, either unsorted or a sorted T cell fraction (not recorded which). These receptors came from a human donor who was either an allogeneic HSCT recipient or a stem cell or donor lymphocyte infusion donor (not recorded which). It is not recorded whose cells these are; they may come from a transplant donor. CDR3s include the opening cysteine and the closing phenylalanine or tryptophan. Each record gives: J gene, D gene, clone size, V gene, CDR3 length, CDR3 protein, CDR3 DNA. A D gene is named only where the DNA matches it firmly. Rows give clone size only sometimes, using once, few, many, or a class for an expanded clone.

TRBJ2-5 - - TRBV7-2 12 CASSPDRPNAYF TGTGCCAGCAGCCCCGACAGGCCCAACGCGTACTTC
TRBJ2-7 TRBD1 - TRBV6-2/TRBV6-3 21 CASSYSSRDSVTPKSNYEQYF TGTGCCAGCAGTTACTCGTCTCGGGACAGCGTAACTCCTAAAAGTAACTACGAGCAGTACTTC
TRBJ1-2 - few TRBV20-1 12 CSALPGLYGYTF TGCAGTGCTCTTCCGGGACTCTATGGCTACACCTTC
TRBJ2-5 - many TRBV12-3/TRBV12-4 14 CASSEMSGASAQYF TGTGCCAGCAGCGAGATGTCAGGGGCATCGGCCCAGTACTTC
TRBJ1-1 - few TRBV7-3 14 CASSGKGRTTEAFF TGTGCCAGCAGTGGAAAGGGTCGCACTACCGAAGCTTTCTTT
TRBJ1-4 - few TRBV7-6 14 CASGGSQRNEKLFF TGTGCCAGCGGAGGGTCACAACGTAATGAAAAACTGTTTTTT
TRBJ2-1 TRBD2 few TRBV5-1 16 CASIRGLAGGRNEQFF TGCGCCAGCATTCGGGGACTAGCGGGAGGGAGAAATGAGCAGTTCTTC
TRBJ1-2 TRBD1 - TRBV29-1 12 CSAGGTGHGYTF TGCAGCGCCGGAGGGACAGGGCATGGCTACACCTTC
TRBJ2-1 - few TRBV7-9 14 CASSLDRDNNEQFF TGTGCCAGCAGCTTGGACCGGGACAACAATGAGCAGTTCTTC
TRBJ2-5 - - TRBV2 14 CASSAAGGRETQYF TGTGCCAGCAGTGCGGCAGGAGGGAGAGAGACCCAGTACTTC
TRBJ1-1 TRBD1 few TRBV19 15 CASSMGQVLNTEAFF TGTGCCAGTAGTATGGGACAGGTACTTAACACTGAAGCTTTCTTT
TRBJ2-7 TRBD1 few TRBV20-1 13 CSARDRGRYEQYF TGCAGTGCTCGGGACAGGGGTCGCTACGAGCAGTACTTC
TRBJ2-1 - - TRBV11-2 14 CASSPIGFYNEQFF TGTGCCAGCAGCCCCATCGGATTCTACAATGAGCAGTTCTTC
TRBJ2-1 TRBD2 - TRBV5-4 16 CASSSTLRTSGSPEFF TGTGCCAGCAGCTCAACGCTTAGGACTAGCGGGAGCCCCGAGTTCTTC
TRBJ1-5 - few TRBV4-1 17 CASSLKNEEGSNQPQHF TGCGCCAGCAGCCTAAAAAATGAAGAGGGCAGCAATCAGCCCCAGCATTTT
TRBJ2-7 - few TRBV4-1 17 CASSPASWGPRPYEQYF TGCGCCAGCAGCCCCGCCAGTTGGGGCCCCAGGCCCTACGAGCAGTACTTC
TRBJ2-5 - few TRBV7-3 16 CASSLTGKGGLETQYF TGTGCCAGCAGCTTAACGGGGAAGGGAGGCCTAGAGACCCAGTACTTC
TRBJ2-7 - - TRBV9 14 CASSVDGRIYEQYF TGTGCCAGCAGCGTAGATGGCAGAATCTACGAGCAGTACTTC
TRBJ2-3 - few TRBV4-2 16 CASSGRGKPSTDTQYF TGTGCCAGCAGTGGACGGGGGAAACCTAGCACAGATACGCAGTATTTT
TRBJ2-3 - many TRBV29-1 13 CSVESTATDTQYF TGCAGCGTTGAATCGACGGCCACAGATACGCAGTATTTT
TRBJ2-2 - - TRBV5-1 15 CASSLSQTNTGELFF TGCGCCAGCAGCTTATCCCAGACGAACACCGGGGAGCTGTTTTTT
TRBJ1-5 - - TRBV6-1 13 CASNGRIGQPQHF TGTGCCAGCAATGGCAGAATTGGTCAGCCCCAGCATTTT
TRBJ2-5 - few TRBV6-1 14 CAAARQSLGETQYF TGTGCCGCAGCACGCCAATCTCTCGGTGAGACCCAGTACTTC
TRBJ2-5 - - TRBV4-3 14 CASSQDQLGETQYF TGCGCCAGCAGCCAAGATCAGCTAGGGGAGACCCAGTACTTC
TRBJ2-2 TRBD1 few TRBV20-1 14 CSASLYRGAGELFF TGCAGTGCTAGCCTTTACAGGGGGGCCGGGGAGCTGTTTTTT
TRBJ1-2 - - TRBV10-3 12 CATSGWGDGYTF TGTGCCACATCGGGGTGGGGAGATGGCTACACCTTC
TRBJ2-1 - - TRBV9 15 CASSARGFGRDEQFF TGTGCCAGCAGCGCCAGAGGGTTCGGGAGAGATGAGCAGTTCTTC
TRBJ2-1 - few TRBV29-1 13 CSVLDSGYNEQFF TGCAGCGTTCTGGACAGTGGCTACAATGAGCAGTTCTTC
TRBJ2-2 - few TRBV20-1 14 CSASPGSATGELFF TGCAGTGCTAGCCCCGGCAGCGCAACCGGGGAGCTGTTTTTT
TRBJ1-5 - - TRBV27 16 CASSLRAGYSNQPQHF TGTGCCAGCAGTTTACGGGCCGGGTATAGCAATCAGCCCCAGCATTTT
TRBJ2-2 TRBD2 few TRBV18 16 CASSSNGLANTGELFF TGTGCCAGCTCATCGAACGGACTAGCGAACACCGGGGAGCTGTTTTTT
TRBJ2-7 - - TRBV24-1 12 CASSGTASEQYF TGTGCCAGTTCCGGGACTGCGAGCGAGCAGTACTTC
TRBJ2-2 - few TRBV12-3/TRBV12-4 11 CASSRYGELFF TGTGCCAGCAGTCGGTACGGGGAGCTGTTTTTT
TRBJ2-3 TRBD2 few TRBV20-1 15 CSARRLAALTDTQYF TGCAGTGCTAGACGACTAGCGGCCCTCACAGATACGCAGTATTTT
TRBJ2-7 TRBD1 - TRBV6-5 15 CASSYSGTGFNEQYF TGTGCCAGCAGTTACTCCGGGACAGGGTTCAACGAGCAGTACTTC
TRBJ2-7 - - TRBV10-3 16 CAISVGVGSSSYEQYF TGTGCCATCAGTGTAGGCGTGGGCTCGAGCTCCTACGAGCAGTACTTC
TRBJ2-3 TRBD2 few TRBV29-1 17 CSVEDLGLAGGSDTQYF TGCAGCGTTGAAGATCTGGGTCTAGCGGGAGGTTCAGATACGCAGTATTTT
TRBJ2-7 - - TRBV12-3/TRBV12-4 15 CASSSSDRAPYEQYF TGTGCCAGCAGTTCCTCCGACCGGGCCCCCTACGAGCAGTACTTC
TRBJ2-7 - - TRBV5-1 15 CASSIRGTATYEQYF TGCGCCAGCAGCATCAGGGGCACGGCGACCTACGAGCAGTACTTC
TRBJ2-3 - - TRBV6-5 16 CASSYFGGGPRDTQYF TGTGCCAGCAGTTACTTTGGGGGGGGCCCTCGAGATACGCAGTATTTT
TRBJ1-4 TRBD1 few TRBV5-1 17 CASSLGDRPSTNEKLFF TGCGCCAGCAGCTTGGGGGACAGGCCCAGTACTAATGAAAAACTGTTTTTT